This T cell receptor beta chain came from a study of T cells in Graves' hyperthyroidism and ophthalmopathy. TCR beta CDR3 sequences were amplified from RNA transcripts. HTBI primers were the set used in a first-round RT-PCR of the TCR CDR3. MiXCR, run by TCRdb on the multiplex PCR reads, gives a single entry per CDR3 protein. The table shows approximately 300,000 distinct CDR3 sequences, with around a fifth occurring only once. CDR3 size: 18 residues. V was clipped by 7 bases and J by 1 base; unmatched bases: 12. Germline CDR1 MDHEN, CDR2 SYDVKM. This rearrangement joins TRBV28 to TRBJ2-3, with 12 bases aligning to TRBD2. This receptor was taken from a man aged 45-65 years with Graves' ophthalmopathy. Sequencing was carried out using blood. CDR3 amino acids: CASTSGSSGRGGTDTQYF. In nucleotides, the CDR3 is TGTGCCAGCACGTCAGGGTCTAGCGGGAGGGGGGGCACAGATACGCAGTATTTT.